One and the same sample provided the 18 T cell receptor beta chains below, sequenced in a study of T cells in Graves' hyperthyroidism and ophthalmopathy. Authors of the study amplified TCR beta CDR3 regions from RNA transcripts. HTBI primers were used for first-round RT-PCR of the TCR CDR3. MiXCR, applied by TCRdb to the multiplex PCR reads, yields one record per CDR3 protein. The table includes hundreds of thousands of distinct CDR3 sequences, under 60% detected once. The sample consisted of peripheral blood or thyroid tissue (not recorded which). The receptors originated from a woman under 30 with Graves' hyperthyroidism.

Concerning this clonotype: A read error may explain this, as a much larger clone is one base away. This chain uses TRBV15 with TRBJ1-5; unclear D gene. This CDR3 has 15 residues. Germline CDR1 reads LNHNV; CDR2 reads YYDKDF (reference sequence). Trimming removed 3 bases at V and 2 bases at J, with 11 bases between. CDR3 protein: CATSSEPVGNQPQHF. CDR3 in DNA: TGTGCCACCAGCAGTGAGCCAGTAGGCAATCAGCCCCAGCATTTT.

The sample holds many counts of this clonotype. The V and J genes are TRBV7-9 and TRBJ1-5; no definite D call. V was cut by 5 bases and J by 10 bases, with 12 bases left in between. CDR1 and CDR2 (germline): SEHNR, FQNEAQ (reference sequence). This CDR3 has 12 residues. This chain's CDR3 is CASSLDPYPQHF. Written as DNA, the CDR3 is TGTGCCAGCAGCCTAGACCCTTACCCCCAGCATTTT.

The rearrangement uses TRBV7-8 and TRBJ2-2; D gene ambiguous. From germline, CDR1 is SGHVS and CDR2 FQNEAQ. V shed 5 bases and J shed 4 bases, with 14 bases lying between them. This CDR3 has 15 amino acids. Written as DNA, the CDR3 is TGTGCCAGCAGCCACCCTACTGTGAGCACCGGGGAGCTGTTTTTT. Its translation is CASSHPTVSTGELFF. The full variable domain, completed using reference TRBV7-8 and TRBJ2-2, is GAGVSQSPRYKVAKRGQDVALRCDPISGHVSLFWYQQALGQGPEFLTYFQNEAQLDKSGLPSDRFFAERPEGSVSTLKIQRTQQEDSAVYLCASSHPTVSTGELFFGEGSRLTVL.

This clonotype occurred a few times. The V and J genes are TRBV9 and TRBJ2-2, with 9 bases fitting TRBD2. The CDR3 is made up of 18 amino acids. Germline CDR1 is SGDLS and CDR2 is YYNGEE. Losses at the gene ends were 1 base for V and 2 bases for J; bases not matched to a gene: 9. The CDR3 coding sequence is TGTGCCAGCAGCGTACGTAGTAGCGGGAGCGGTAACACCGGGGAGCTGTTTTTT. Protein product: CASSVRSSGSGNTGELFF.

This clonotype was seen many times. This chain links TRBV7-3 with TRBJ1-2; no reliable D call. This CDR3 has 16 residues. V lost 0 bases, J lost 4 bases, and 15 bases lay in between. Germline loops: CDR1 SGHTA, CDR2 FQGTGA. This chain's CDR3 is CASSLTGLEPIYGYTF. Here the CDR3 DNA reads TGTGCCAGCAGCTTAACAGGATTGGAGCCGATCTATGGCTACACCTTC. Using reference TRBV7-3 and TRBJ1-2 for the parts outside the CDR3, the full variable domain is GAGVSQTPSNKVTEKGKYVELRCDPISGHTALYWYRQSLGQGPEFLIYFQGTGAADDSGLPNDRFFAVRPEGSVSTLKIQRTERGDSAVYLCASSLTGLEPIYGYTFGSGTRLTVV.

This clonotype has a handful of counts. The chain uses TRBV9 and TRBJ1-5; 7 nucleotides match TRBD1. This CDR3 is 15 amino acids long. V gave up 0 bases and J gave up 5 bases; unmatched junction bases: 5. Germline CDR1 SGDLS, CDR2 YYNGEE. The CDR3 DNA reads TGTGCCAGCAGCGTAGATATAGGGGGCGATCAGCCCCAGCATTTT. It yields the protein CASSVDIGGDQPQHF.

There are a few counts of this clonotype. The J gene is TRBJ1-4, the V gene TRBV2, with 7 bases lining up with TRBD1. Germline values: CDR1 SNHLY, CDR2 FYNNEI. With 6 bases clipped from V and 6 bases from J, the junction kept 7 bases outside the gene matches. CDR3 length equals 14 residues. This CDR3 reads CASRGNRGHEKLFF. CDR3 bases: TGTGCCAGCAGAGGGAACAGGGGACATGAAAAACTGTTTTTT.

This clonotype has just a few counts. This rearrangement joins TRBV20-1 to TRBJ2-7; D uncertain. The CDR3 is 9 amino acids. The germline V gene has CDR1 DFQATT and CDR2 SNEGSKA (reference sequence). Trimming removed 3 bases from V and 6 bases from J, with 3 bases in between. In DNA form, the CDR3 reads TGCAGTGCTAGGTCCGAGCAGTACTTC. Translated, it gives CSARSEQYF.

This chain links TRBV7-2 with TRBJ2-2; 8 nucleotides line up with TRBD1. Germline V gene sequence: CDR1 SGHTA, CDR2 FQGNSA. CDR3 length equals 16 residues. After removal of 0 bases from V and 6 bases from J, the junction contained 6 bases not matched to a gene. CDR3 in DNA: TGTGCCAGCAGCTTAGCGGAGACAGGGGTATCCGGGGAGCTGTTTTTT. Its protein is CASSLAETGVSGELFF.

This clonotype was seen repeatedly, ten times or more. The chain has TRBV7-9 and TRBJ1-5, with D uncertain. Germline CDR1 reads SEHNR; CDR2 reads FQNEAQ (reference sequence). With 0 bases removed from V and 6 bases from J, the gap between germline ends came to 6 bases. CDR3 length: 13 residues. The CDR3 reads CASSLAGSQPQHF. In DNA, the CDR3 is TGTGCCAGCAGCTTAGCGGGGTCTCAGCCCCAGCATTTT.

This clonotype has just a few counts. The V and J genes are TRBV15 and TRBJ2-5, with D perhaps being TRBD1 or TRBD2 (5 bases each). CDR1 is LNHNV and CDR2 is YYDKDF in the germline V gene (reference sequence). V lost 11 bases to trimming and J lost 5 bases, with 18 bases between them. This CDR3 has 13 amino acids. CDR3 nucleotide sequence: TGTGCCCCCAATGGGGGACGTCGGGAGACCCAGTACTTC. Translating it yields CAPNGGRRETQYF.

The sample holds a few counts of this clonotype. The genes are TRBV7-6 and TRBJ2-7; perhaps TRBD1 as D (6 bases). The CDR3 covers 14 residues. CDR1 and CDR2 (germline): SGHVS, FNYEAQ. Trimming shortened V by 5 bases and J by 3 bases, and 14 bases separated the two germline ends. CDR3: CASSQEAGVYEQYF. The CDR3 DNA follows: TGTGCCAGCAGCCAAGAAGCAGGGGTCTACGAGCAGTACTTC.

In its sample, this clonotype was seen a few times. This chain joins TRBV20-1 and TRBJ1-1; D uncertain. The germline V and J ends were trimmed by 2 bases and 4 bases, with 8 bases remaining between them. Per germline, CDR1 DFQATT and CDR2 SNEGSKA (reference sequence). The CDR3 is 12 amino acids. CDR3 DNA sequence: TGCAGTGCTAGAAAAGCGGGCACTGAAGCTTTCTTT. Protein product: CSARKAGTEAFF.

In this sample, this clonotype turned up a few times. CDR3 nucleotides: TGTGCCAGCAGCTTGCCCGGGAAGGACACTGAAGCTTTCTTT. Amino acids: CASSLPGKDTEAFF. The V gene is TRBV7-2, the J gene TRBJ1-1; D is unresolved. V dropped 3 bases and J dropped 3 bases, with 11 bases sitting between them. The CDR3 loop spans 14 amino acids. The germline V gene encodes CDR1 SGHTA and CDR2 FQGNSA.

This clonotype was seen repeatedly, ten times or more. The chain employs TRBV2 and TRBJ2-5; D is unresolved. The germline CDR1 and CDR2 sequences are SNHLY and FYNNEI. Trimming shortened V by 1 base and J by 9 bases, and 15 bases separated the two germline ends. CDR3 length: 14 amino acids. The CDR3 here is CASSEGLPVGSQYF. DNA of the CDR3: TGTGCCAGCAGTGAAGGGCTTCCCGTCGGGTCCCAGTACTTC. Using reference TRBV2 and TRBJ2-5 for the parts outside the CDR3, the full variable domain is EPEVTQTPSHQVTQMGQEVILRCVPISNHLYFYWYRQILGQKVEFLVSFYNNEISEKSEIFDDQFSVERPDGSNFTLKIRSTKLEDSAMYFCASSEGLPVGSQYFGPGTRLLVL.

On this clonotype itself: No conserved phenylalanine or tryptophan ends this CDR3, so it is likely a read error. V is TRBV2 and J is TRBJ1-5, with D maybe TRBD1 (6 bases). CDR1 and CDR2 (germline): SNHLY, FYNNEI. The CDR3 runs 15 residues. CDR3 region: CASLLDRTSNQLQHL. The CDR3 DNA follows: TGTGCCAGCCTTCTGGACAGAACCAGCAATCAGCTCCAGCATCTT.

The sample holds many counts of this clonotype. The CDR3 DNA reads as TGTGCCACCAGTGATTCTGACACTGAAGCTTTCTTT. Encoded protein: CATSDSDTEAFF. The V gene is TRBV24-1, the J gene TRBJ1-1; D ambiguous. From germline, CDR1 is KGHDR and CDR2 SFDVKD. Trimming removed 2 bases at V and 3 bases at J, with 3 bases between. This CDR3 has 12 amino acids.

As to this clonotype: An end of the junction does not agree with germline; a read error may underlie this. The V and J genes are TRBV19 and TRBJ2-3; D perhaps matches TRBD1 (6 bases). This CDR3 region has 13 residues. Germline V gene lookup returns CDR1 LNHDA and CDR2 SQIVND (reference sequence). The CDR3 spells CASTGTNTDTQYF. CDR3 coding DNA: TGTGCAAGTACCGGGACAAATACAGATACGCAGTATTTT.